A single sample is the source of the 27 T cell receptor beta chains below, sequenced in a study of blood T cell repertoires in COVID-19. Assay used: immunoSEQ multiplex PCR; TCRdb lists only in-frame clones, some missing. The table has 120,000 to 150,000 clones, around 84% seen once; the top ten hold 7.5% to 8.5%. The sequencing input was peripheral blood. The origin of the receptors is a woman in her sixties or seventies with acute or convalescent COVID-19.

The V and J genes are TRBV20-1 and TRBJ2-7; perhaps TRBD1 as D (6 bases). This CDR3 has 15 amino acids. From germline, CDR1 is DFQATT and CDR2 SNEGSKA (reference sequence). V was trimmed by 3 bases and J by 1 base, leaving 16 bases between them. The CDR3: CSASRRGQGSYEQYF. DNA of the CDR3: TGCAGTGCTAGTAGACGTGGGCAGGGGTCCTACGAGCAGTACTTC.

The CDR3: CASSPSGQQNTEAFF. The CDR3 DNA reads TGTGCCAGCAGCCCTTCGGGACAACAGAACACTGAAGCTTTCTTT. The V and J genes are TRBV7-9 and TRBJ1-1; D is perhaps TRBD1 (6 bases). V was trimmed by 5 bases and J by 1 base, leaving 14 bases between them. CDR1 is SEHNR and CDR2 is FQNEAQ in the germline V gene (reference sequence). This CDR3 contains 15 residues. Together with reference TRBV7-9 and TRBJ1-1, the CDR3 gives the full variable domain: DTGVSQNPRHKITKRGQNVTFRCDPISEHNRLYWYRQTLGQGPEFLTYFQNEAQLEKSRLLSDRFSAERPKGSFSTLEIQRTEQGDSAMYLCASSPSGQQNTEAFFGQGTRLTVV.

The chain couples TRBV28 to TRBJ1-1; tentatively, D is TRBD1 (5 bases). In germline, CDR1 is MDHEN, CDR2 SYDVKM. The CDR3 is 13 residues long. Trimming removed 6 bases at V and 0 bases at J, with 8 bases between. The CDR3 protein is CASRSRVNTEAFF. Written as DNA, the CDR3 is TGTGCCAGCAGGAGCAGGGTGAACACTGAAGCTTTCTTT. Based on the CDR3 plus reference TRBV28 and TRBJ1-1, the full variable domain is DVKVTQSSRYLVKRTGEKVFLECVQDMDHENMFWYRQDPGLGLRLIYFSYDVKMKEKGDIPEGYSVSREKKERFSLILESASTNQTSMYLCASRSRVNTEAFFGQGTRLTVV.

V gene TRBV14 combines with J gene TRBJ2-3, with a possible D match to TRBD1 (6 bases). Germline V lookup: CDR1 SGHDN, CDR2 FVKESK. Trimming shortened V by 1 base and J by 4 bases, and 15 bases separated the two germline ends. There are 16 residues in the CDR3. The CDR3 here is CASSQATGIVADTQYF. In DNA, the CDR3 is TGTGCCAGCAGCCAAGCTACAGGGATTGTTGCAGATACGCAGTATTTT.

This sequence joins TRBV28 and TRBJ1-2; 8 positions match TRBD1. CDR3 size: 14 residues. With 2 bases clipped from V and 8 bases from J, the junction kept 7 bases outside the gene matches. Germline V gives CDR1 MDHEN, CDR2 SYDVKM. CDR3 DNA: TGTGCCAGCAGTTTAAGGGTCAGGGGGCGAGGCTACACCTTC. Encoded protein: CASSLRVRGRGYTF.

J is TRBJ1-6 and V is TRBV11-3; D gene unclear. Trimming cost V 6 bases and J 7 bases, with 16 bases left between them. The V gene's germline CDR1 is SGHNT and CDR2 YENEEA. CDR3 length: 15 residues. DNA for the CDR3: TGTGCCAGCAGGGTGGAGCGGACGGGCAATTCACCCCTCCACTTT. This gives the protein CASRVERTGNSPLHF.

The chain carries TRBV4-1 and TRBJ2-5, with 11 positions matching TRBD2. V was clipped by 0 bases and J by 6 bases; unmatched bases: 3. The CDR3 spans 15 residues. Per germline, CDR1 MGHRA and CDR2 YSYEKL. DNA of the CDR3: TGCGCCAGCAGCCAAGACCGACTAGCGGGGAAGACCCAGTACTTC. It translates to CASSQDRLAGKTQYF.

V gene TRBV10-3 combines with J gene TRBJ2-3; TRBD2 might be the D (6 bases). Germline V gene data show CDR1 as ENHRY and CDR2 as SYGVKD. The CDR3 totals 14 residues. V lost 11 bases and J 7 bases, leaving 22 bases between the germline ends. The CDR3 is CASHGTPNPNTQYF. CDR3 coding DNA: TGTGCCTCACACGGGACTCCAAACCCAAATACGCAGTATTTT.

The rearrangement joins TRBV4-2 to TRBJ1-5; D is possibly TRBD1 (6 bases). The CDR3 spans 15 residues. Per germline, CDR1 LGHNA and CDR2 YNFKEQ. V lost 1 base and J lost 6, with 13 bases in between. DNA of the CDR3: TGTGCCAGCAGCCAAGGAACGGCAGGGGCTCAGCCCCAGCATTTT. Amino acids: CASSQGTAGAQPQHF.

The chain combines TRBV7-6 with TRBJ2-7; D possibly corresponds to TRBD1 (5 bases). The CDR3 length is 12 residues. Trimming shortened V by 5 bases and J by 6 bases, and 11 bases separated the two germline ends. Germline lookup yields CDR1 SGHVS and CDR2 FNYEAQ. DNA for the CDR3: TGTGCCAGCAGCCCGGACACGGGCGAGCAGTACTTC. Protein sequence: CASSPDTGEQYF.

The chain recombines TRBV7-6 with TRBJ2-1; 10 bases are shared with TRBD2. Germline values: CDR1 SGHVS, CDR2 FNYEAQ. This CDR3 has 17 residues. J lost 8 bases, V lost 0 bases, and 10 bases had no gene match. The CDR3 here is CASSLALGAGGPDEQFF. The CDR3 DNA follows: TGTGCCAGCAGCTTAGCGCTAGGAGCGGGGGGGCCGGATGAGCAGTTCTTC.

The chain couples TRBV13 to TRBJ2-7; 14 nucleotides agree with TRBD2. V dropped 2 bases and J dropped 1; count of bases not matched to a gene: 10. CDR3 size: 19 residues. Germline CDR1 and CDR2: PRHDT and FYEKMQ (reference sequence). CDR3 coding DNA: TGTGCCAGCAGCTTACGGACTAGCGGGGGGCCTCGACGATCCTACGAGCAGTACTTC. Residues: CASSLRTSGGPRRSYEQYF.

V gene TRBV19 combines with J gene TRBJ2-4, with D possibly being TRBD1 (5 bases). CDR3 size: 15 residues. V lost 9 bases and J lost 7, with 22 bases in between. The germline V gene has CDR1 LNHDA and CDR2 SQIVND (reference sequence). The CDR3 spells CASMRETVGVNIQYF. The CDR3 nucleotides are TGTGCCAGCATGCGTGAGACAGTCGGCGTGAACATTCAGTACTTC. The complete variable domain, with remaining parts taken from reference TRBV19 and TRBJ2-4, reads DGGITQSPKYLFRKEGQNVTLSCEQNLNHDAMYWYRQDPGQGLRLIYYSQIVNDFQKGDIAEGYSVSREKKESFPLTVTSAQKNPTAFYLCASMRETVGVNIQYFGAGTRLSVL.

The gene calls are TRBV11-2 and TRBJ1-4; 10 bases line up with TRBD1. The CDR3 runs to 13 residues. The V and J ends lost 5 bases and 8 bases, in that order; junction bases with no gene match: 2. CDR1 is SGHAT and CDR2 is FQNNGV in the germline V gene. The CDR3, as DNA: TGTGCCAGCAGCCCGACAGGGGGCGAAAAACTGTTTTTT. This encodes CASSPTGGEKLFF.

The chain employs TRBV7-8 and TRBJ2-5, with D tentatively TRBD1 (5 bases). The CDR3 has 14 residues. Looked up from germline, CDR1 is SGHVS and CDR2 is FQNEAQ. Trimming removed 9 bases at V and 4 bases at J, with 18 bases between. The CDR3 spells CASTGAPGLETQYF. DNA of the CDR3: TGTGCCAGTACCGGCGCCCCAGGGCTAGAGACCCAGTACTTC. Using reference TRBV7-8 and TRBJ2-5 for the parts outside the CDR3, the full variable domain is GAGVSQSPRYKVAKRGQDVALRCDPISGHVSLFWYQQALGQGPEFLTYFQNEAQLDKSGLPSDRFFAERPEGSVSTLKIQRTQQEDSAVYLCASTGAPGLETQYFGPGTRLLVL.

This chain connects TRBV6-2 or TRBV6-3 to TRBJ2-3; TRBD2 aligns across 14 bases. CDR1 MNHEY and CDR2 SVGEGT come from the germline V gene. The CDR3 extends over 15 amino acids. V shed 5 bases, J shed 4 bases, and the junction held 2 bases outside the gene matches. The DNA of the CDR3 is TGTGCCAGCAGTCTGGGACTAGCGGGGGCAGATACGCAGTATTTT. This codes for CASSLGLAGADTQYF.

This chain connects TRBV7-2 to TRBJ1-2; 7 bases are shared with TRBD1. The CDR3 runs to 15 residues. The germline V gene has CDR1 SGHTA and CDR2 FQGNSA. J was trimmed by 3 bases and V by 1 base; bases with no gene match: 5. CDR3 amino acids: CASSLEGQSYYGYTF. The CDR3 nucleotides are TGTGCCAGCAGCTTAGAGGGACAGTCCTACTATGGCTACACCTTC. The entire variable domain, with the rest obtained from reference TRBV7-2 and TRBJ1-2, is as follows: GAGVSQSPSNKVTEKGKDVELRCDPISGHTALYWYRQSLGQGLEFLIYFQGNSAPDKSGLPSDRFSAERTGGSVSTLTIQRTQQEDSAVYLCASSLEGQSYYGYTFGSGTRLTVV.

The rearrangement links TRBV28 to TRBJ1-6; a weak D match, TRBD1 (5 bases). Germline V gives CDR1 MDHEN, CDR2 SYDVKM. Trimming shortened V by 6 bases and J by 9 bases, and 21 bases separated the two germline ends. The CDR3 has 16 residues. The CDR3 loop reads CASSPPTANRGSPLHF. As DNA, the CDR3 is TGTGCCAGCAGCCCCCCGACAGCCAACCGCGGTTCACCCCTCCACTTT.

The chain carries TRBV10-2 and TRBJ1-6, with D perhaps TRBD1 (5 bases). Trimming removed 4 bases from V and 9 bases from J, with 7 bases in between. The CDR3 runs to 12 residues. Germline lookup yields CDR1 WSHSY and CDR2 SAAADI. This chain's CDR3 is CASSGDSSPLHF. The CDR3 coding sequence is TGCGCCAGCAGTGGCGACAGTTCACCCCTCCACTTT.

The CDR3 protein is CASSERQDNQPQHF. In DNA, the CDR3 is TGTGCCAGCAGTGAGAGACAGGACAATCAGCCCCAGCATTTT. The chain couples TRBV6-1 to TRBJ1-5; D might be TRBD1 (6 bases). Trimming cost V 3 bases and J 3 bases, with 9 bases left between them. Germline V gene sequence: CDR1 MNHNS, CDR2 SASEGT. This CDR3 has 14 amino acids.

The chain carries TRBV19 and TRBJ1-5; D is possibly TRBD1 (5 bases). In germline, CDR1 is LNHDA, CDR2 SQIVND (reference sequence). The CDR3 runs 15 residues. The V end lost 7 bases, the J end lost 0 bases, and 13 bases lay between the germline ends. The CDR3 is CASTMGGYSNQPQHF. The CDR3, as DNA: TGTGCCAGTACTATGGGGGGTTATAGCAATCAGCCCCAGCATTTT.

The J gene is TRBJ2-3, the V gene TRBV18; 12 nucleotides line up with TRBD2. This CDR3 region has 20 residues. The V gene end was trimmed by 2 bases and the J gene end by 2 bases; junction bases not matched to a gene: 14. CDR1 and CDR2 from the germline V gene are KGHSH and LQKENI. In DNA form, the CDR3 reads TGTGCCAGCTCACCAATGAGACTAGCGGGGGAATTATTTTTCACAGATACGCAGTATTTT. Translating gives CASSPMRLAGELFFTDTQYF. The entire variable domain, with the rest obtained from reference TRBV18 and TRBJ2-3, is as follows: NAGVMQNPRHLVRRRGQEARLRCSPMKGHSHVYWYRQLPEEGLKFMVYLQKENIIDESGMPKERFSAEFPKEGPSILRIQQVVRGDSAAYFCASSPMRLAGELFFTDTQYFGPGTRLTVL.

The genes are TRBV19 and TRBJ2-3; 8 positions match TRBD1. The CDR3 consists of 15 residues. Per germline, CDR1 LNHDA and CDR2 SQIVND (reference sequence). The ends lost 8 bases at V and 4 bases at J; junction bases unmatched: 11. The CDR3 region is CASGSTGGWADTQYF. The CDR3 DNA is TGTGCCAGTGGAAGCACAGGGGGATGGGCAGATACGCAGTATTTT.

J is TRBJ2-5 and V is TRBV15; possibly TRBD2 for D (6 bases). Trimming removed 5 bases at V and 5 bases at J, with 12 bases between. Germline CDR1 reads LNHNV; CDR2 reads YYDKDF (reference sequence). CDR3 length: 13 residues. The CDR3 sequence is CATSERDSETQYF. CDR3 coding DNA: TGTGCCACCAGCGAACGGGACTCTGAGACCCAGTACTTC.

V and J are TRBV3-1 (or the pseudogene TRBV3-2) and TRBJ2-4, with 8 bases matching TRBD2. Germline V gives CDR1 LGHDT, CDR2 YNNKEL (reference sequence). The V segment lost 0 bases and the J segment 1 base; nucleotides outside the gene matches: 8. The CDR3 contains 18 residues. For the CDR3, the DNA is TGTGCCAGCAGCCAAGATCCGAACGGCGGGGGGGCCAAAAACATTCAGTACTTC. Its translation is CASSQDPNGGGAKNIQYF.

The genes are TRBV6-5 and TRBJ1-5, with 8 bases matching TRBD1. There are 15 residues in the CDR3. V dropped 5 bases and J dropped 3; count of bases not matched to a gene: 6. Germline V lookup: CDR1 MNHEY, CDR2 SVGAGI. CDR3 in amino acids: CASSPMTGDNQPQHF. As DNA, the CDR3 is TGTGCCAGCAGTCCTATGACAGGGGACAATCAGCCCCAGCATTTT.

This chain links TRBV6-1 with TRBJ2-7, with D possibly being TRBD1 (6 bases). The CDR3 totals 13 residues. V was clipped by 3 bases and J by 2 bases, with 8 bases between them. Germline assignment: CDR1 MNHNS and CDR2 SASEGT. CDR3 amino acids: CASSEQGPYEQYF. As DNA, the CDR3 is TGTGCCAGCAGTGAGCAGGGGCCCTACGAGCAGTACTTC.